The T cell receptor beta chain under discussion was sequenced for a study of OX40 agonist ivuxolimab in advanced cancers. Findings of the study overall: CD8+ T cells (on average) carried more expanded clones than CD4+ T cells.

In the case of this clone: Its antigen remains unidentified.

Losses at the gene ends were 5 bases for V and 0 bases for J; bases not matched to a gene: 18. The CDR3 contains 20 residues. CDR1 is LNHDA and CDR2 is SQIVND in the germline V gene (reference sequence). Assay: immunoSEQ multiplex PCR; the TCRdb copy retains only in-frame clones and omits some. The repertoire holds 96,000 or so clones, 90% seen once, with about 1.5% in the top ten. The chain uses TRBV19 and TRBJ2-5; TRBD2 aligns across 10 bases. Sequencing was performed on CD4+ or CD8+ T cells sorted from blood, taken in a trial of the OX40 agonist ivuxolimab. The sequence was collected from an adult with an advanced solid tumor such as melanoma, head and neck, liver or kidney cancer. CDR3 protein: CASSGSVDGLADRYQETQYF. In DNA, the CDR3 is TGTGCCAGTAGTGGGTCTGTAGATGGACTAGCGGATAGGTACCAAGAGACCCAGTACTTC.